The 30 T cell receptor beta chains below all came from one sample that was sequenced in a study of cytomegalovirus exposure and HLA in healthy donors. PCR involved 60 Vbeta and 13 Jbeta primers. Assay used: immunoSEQ multiplex PCR; TCRdb lists only in-frame clones, some missing. The sample shows 150,000 or so clones, around 77% of them seen only once. Sequenced: PBMCs. These receptors all come from a male donor in good health and CMV-seropositive.

V and J are TRBV2 and TRBJ2-3; D unresolved. Between the trimmed V and J ends, which lost 7 bases and 4 bases, there was a span of 9 bases. CDR1 is SNHLY, CDR2 FYNNEI, per germline. The CDR3 length is 12 residues. In nucleotides, the CDR3 is TGTGCCAGCATGGTCGGGTCAGATACGCAGTATTTT. This translates into CASMVGSDTQYF.

The rearrangement joins TRBV6-5 to TRBJ1-6; no reliable D call. Looked up from germline, CDR1 is MNHEY and CDR2 is SVGAGI. V was cut by 7 bases and J by 7 bases, with 11 bases left in between. The CDR3 is 13 residues long. CDR3 coding DNA: TGTGCCAGCAACCAAGGAGAGAATTCACCCCTCCACTTT. As protein: CASNQGENSPLHF.

The rearrangement links TRBV7-9 to TRBJ2-7; 11 bases align to TRBD2. This CDR3 has 17 amino acids. CDR1 and CDR2 from the germline V gene are SEHNR and FQNEAQ (reference sequence). V was clipped by 3 bases and J by 0 bases; unmatched bases: 7. Here the CDR3 reads CASSLGLAAKSSYEQYF. CDR3 nucleotide sequence: TGTGCCAGCAGCTTGGGACTAGCGGCCAAGAGCTCCTACGAGCAGTACTTC.

The gene calls are TRBV14 and TRBJ2-1, with 11 bases that match TRBD2. V shed 2 bases and J 3 bases; nucleotides not matched to a gene: 3. The CDR3 runs 16 residues. Germline CDR1 and CDR2: SGHDN and FVKESK. CDR3 loop: CASSQLAGGNYNEQFF. Here the CDR3 DNA reads TGTGCCAGCAGCCAACTAGCGGGAGGAAACTACAATGAGCAGTTCTTC.

The chain uses TRBV6-5 and TRBJ1-1; 7 nucleotides align to TRBD1. The germline CDR1 and CDR2 sequences are MNHEY and SVGAGI. J was trimmed by 1 base and V by 6 bases; bases with no gene match: 5. The CDR3 has 14 residues. CDR3 sequence reads: CASSNRGSNTEAFF. As DNA, the CDR3 is TGTGCCAGCAGCAACAGGGGCTCGAACACTGAAGCTTTCTTT.

The chain links TRBV28 to TRBJ2-7, with D perhaps TRBD2 (7 bases). The germline V gene encodes CDR1 MDHEN and CDR2 SYDVKM. The CDR3 has 14 amino acids. The ends were cut back, 3 bases at V and 5 bases at J, with 14 bases in the middle. This CDR3 is CASSLGGRLDEQYF. The CDR3 nucleotides read TGTGCCAGCAGTTTGGGGGGGCGTCTCGACGAGCAGTACTTC.

This rearrangement joins TRBV5-5 to TRBJ2-3, with D unclear. The germline V and J ends were trimmed by 5 bases and 1 base, with 11 bases remaining between them. The germline V gene has CDR1 SGHKS and CDR2 YYEKEE (reference sequence). The CDR3 has 14 amino acids. The CDR3 DNA sequence: TGTGCCAGCAGTCACTACATCCGCACAGATACGCAGTATTTT. Its translation is CASSHYIRTDTQYF.

The count of this clone is one. This chain uses TRBV18 with TRBJ2-7; 8 bases match TRBD2. Losses at the gene ends were 5 bases for V and 0 bases for J; bases not matched to a gene: 6. Germline CDR1 reads KGHSH; CDR2 reads LQKENI. The CDR3 has 15 residues. CDR3 sequence: CASSSTSGLSYEQYF. CDR3 nucleotide sequence: TGTGCCAGCTCATCTACTAGCGGTCTCTCCTACGAGCAGTACTTC.

This sequence joins TRBV5-4 and TRBJ2-1; 8 nucleotides match TRBD1. The junction had 3 bases not matched to a gene; V was cut back by 4 bases and J by 0 bases. The CDR3 has 15 amino acids. Germline lookup yields CDR1 SGHNT and CDR2 YYREEE (reference sequence). The CDR3 nucleotides are TGTGCCAGCAGCCCGGACAGGGTCTCCTACAATGAGCAGTTCTTC. Residues: CASSPDRVSYNEQFF. Complete variable domain (other parts from reference TRBV5-4 and TRBJ2-1): ETGVTQSPTHLIKTRGQQVTLRCSSQSGHNTVSWYQQALGQGPQFIFQYYREEENGRGNFPPRFSGLQFPNYSSELNVNALELDDSALYLCASSPDRVSYNEQFFGPGTRLTVL.

Only a few counts were recorded for this clone. The rearrangement joins TRBV6-1 to TRBJ2-7; 12 bases line up with TRBD2. The CDR3 spans 14 residues. V shed 5 bases and J 4 bases; nucleotides not matched to a gene: 3. Germline lookup yields CDR1 MNHNS and CDR2 SASEGT. The CDR3 DNA sequence: TGTGCCAGCAGTTTGGGGACTAGCGGGTACGAGCAGTACTTC. This codes for CASSLGTSGYEQYF.

The chain couples TRBV18 to TRBJ1-2; D is perhaps TRBD1 (5 bases). CDR1 and CDR2 (germline): KGHSH, LQKENI. This CDR3 is 14 amino acids long. Trimming stripped 4 bases from V and 4 bases from J, with 13 bases between. The CDR3 reads CASSQAQAVYGYTF. The CDR3 DNA is TGTGCCAGCTCACAAGCACAGGCCGTCTATGGCTACACCTTC.

The chain carries TRBV7-9 and TRBJ2-7, with D perhaps TRBD2 (5 bases). CDR3 length: 13 amino acids. V dropped 1 base and J dropped 6 bases, with 10 bases sitting between them. Germline V CDR1 and CDR2: SEHNR, FQNEAQ (reference sequence). DNA of the CDR3: TGTGCCAGCAGCTTAGGGCTGGACTCCGAGCAGTACTTC. As protein: CASSLGLDSEQYF. Combining the CDR3 with reference TRBV7-9 and TRBJ2-7 gives the whole variable domain DTGVSQNPRHKITKRGQNVTFRCDPISEHNRLYWYRQTLGQGPEFLTYFQNEAQLEKSRLLSDRFSAERPKGSFSTLEIQRTEQGDSAMYLCASSLGLDSEQYFGPGTRLTVT.

Here the CDR3 reads CASRPETYEQYF. The CDR3 DNA reads TGTGCCAGCAGACCAGAAACCTACGAGCAGTACTTC. This chain connects TRBV2 to TRBJ2-7; no definite D call. With 6 bases removed from V and 2 bases from J, the gap between germline ends came to 8 bases. Looked up from germline, CDR1 is SNHLY and CDR2 is FYNNEI. The CDR3 loop spans 12 amino acids.

This clone was found a few times. The V gene is TRBV4-2, the J gene TRBJ2-1; 7 nucleotides line up with TRBD2. This CDR3 region has 15 residues. CDR1 is LGHNA, CDR2 YNFKEQ, per germline. J lost 9 bases, V lost 3 bases, and 11 bases had no gene match. The CDR3 sequence: CASSHVMQAGIEQFF. The CDR3 nucleotides are TGTGCCAGCAGCCACGTAATGCAAGCGGGAATTGAGCAGTTCTTC.

The chain carries TRBV9 and TRBJ2-1; no clear D gene. The germline gives CDR1 SGDLS, CDR2 YYNGEE. This CDR3 has 13 residues. Trimming removed 1 base at V and 6 bases at J, with 8 bases between. In DNA form, the CDR3 reads TGTGCCAGCAGCGTATCAAGCGTCAATGAGCAGTTCTTC. It yields the protein CASSVSSVNEQFF.

This rearrangement joins TRBV2 to TRBJ2-7; D might be TRBD2 (10 bases). The germline V and J ends were trimmed by 9 bases and 0 bases, with 27 bases remaining between them. The CDR3 has 18 amino acids. Germline V gene sequence: CDR1 SNHLY, CDR2 FYNNEI. Written as DNA, the CDR3 is TGTGCCAGGGGGACAGGGACGGTTAGCGGGGGGCACTCCTACGAGCAGTACTTC. Its protein is CARGTGTVSGGHSYEQYF.

V usage is TRBV6-5 and J usage is TRBJ1-3; D unresolved. V gave up 2 bases and J gave up 3 bases, with 8 bases separating them. This CDR3 contains 14 residues. In germline, CDR1 is MNHEY, CDR2 SVGAGI. The CDR3 protein is CASSYGGLGNTIYF. The CDR3 nucleotides read TGTGCCAGCAGTTACGGAGGGCTTGGAAACACCATATATTTT.

The V gene is TRBV27, the J gene TRBJ1-1; 7 bases map to TRBD1. The CDR3 consists of 14 residues. V trimming: 5 bases; J trimming: 5 bases; junction bases outside the gene matches: 8. CDR1 MNHEY and CDR2 SMNVEV come from the germline V gene (reference sequence). CDR3 in DNA: TGTGCCAGCAGTCCTTTGACAGGGAGGACTGAAGCTTTCTTT. Residues: CASSPLTGRTEAFF.

The chain has TRBV5-1 and TRBJ2-3; 8 positions match TRBD1. This CDR3 region has 17 residues. Germline CDR1 is SGHRS and CDR2 is YFSETQ. V lost 0 bases to trimming and J lost 2 bases; unmatched junction nucleotides: 8. CDR3 in amino acids: CASSLGRTGQVTDTQYF. CDR3 sequence (DNA): TGCGCCAGCAGCTTGGGTAGGACAGGGCAGGTCACAGATACGCAGTATTTT.

This chain connects TRBV13 to TRBJ2-6, with TRBD1 matching 8 bases. The length of the CDR3 is 18 residues. Unmatched junction bases numbered 6, after V lost 2 bases and J lost 0 bases. Germline values: CDR1 PRHDT, CDR2 FYEKMQ (reference sequence). The CDR3 DNA sequence: TGTGCCAGCAGCTTAAGAGGACAGGGAACCTCTGGGGCCAACGTCCTGACTTTC. Protein: CASSLRGQGTSGANVLTF. The full variable domain, completed using reference TRBV13 and TRBJ2-6, is AAGVIQSPRHLIKEKRETATLKCYPIPRHDTVYWYQQGPGQDPQFLISFYEKMQSDKGSIPDRFSAQQFSDYHSELNMSSLELGDSALYFCASSLRGQGTSGANVLTFGAGSRLTVL.

The V and J genes are TRBV7-9 and TRBJ2-7; 7 bases are shared with TRBD1. Looked up from germline, CDR1 is SEHNR and CDR2 is FQNEAQ (reference sequence). Trimming removed 5 bases from V and 7 bases from J; junction bases left unmatched: 5. The CDR3 is made up of 12 amino acids. The CDR3, as DNA: TGTGCCAGCAGCCGGGACAGTTGGGAGCAGTACTTC. Protein sequence: CASSRDSWEQYF.

The J gene is TRBJ1-2, the V gene TRBV19, with TRBD1 identical over 9 bases. V was pared by 6 bases and J by 4 bases, with 9 bases of the junction left unmatched. This CDR3 has 15 amino acids. CDR1 is LNHDA, CDR2 SQIVND, per germline (reference sequence). This CDR3 is CASSSPGQGSYGYTF. The DNA for the CDR3 is TGTGCCAGTAGCAGCCCGGGACAGGGAAGCTATGGCTACACCTTC.

This chain links TRBV9 with TRBJ1-5; D is possibly TRBD1 (6 bases). Germline lookup yields CDR1 SGDLS and CDR2 YYNGEE. Trimming removed 2 bases at V and 1 base at J, with 10 bases between. The CDR3 has 15 residues. CDR3: CASSVSQGSNQPQHF. The CDR3 nucleotides are TGTGCCAGCAGCGTCTCCCAGGGGAGCAATCAGCCCCAGCATTTT.

The CDR3 sequence: CASSMGTGVNYGYTF. The DNA for the CDR3 is TGTGCCAGTAGTATGGGAACAGGCGTTAACTATGGCTACACCTTC. The rearrangement uses TRBV19 and TRBJ1-2; possible D gene TRBD1, 5 bases. The V gene's germline CDR1 is LNHDA and CDR2 SQIVND (reference sequence). Trimming cost V 3 bases and J 1 base, with 12 bases left between them. The CDR3 is 15 amino acids. Combining the CDR3 with reference TRBV19 and TRBJ1-2 gives the whole variable domain DGGITQSPKYLFRKEGQNVTLSCEQNLNHDAMYWYRQDPGQGLRLIYYSQIVNDFQKGDIAEGYSVSREKKESFPLTVTSAQKNPTAFYLCASSMGTGVNYGYTFGSGTRLTVV.

This sequence joins TRBV9 and TRBJ1-5, with D perhaps matching TRBD1 (5 bases). Trimming pared 3 bases from V and 6 bases from J, leaving 19 bases between. CDR1 SGDLS and CDR2 YYNGEE come from the germline V gene. This CDR3 spans 16 amino acids. The CDR3 sequence is CASSAGLGGKSQPQHF. In nucleotides, the CDR3 is TGTGCCAGCAGCGCCGGTTTGGGGGGAAAGAGTCAGCCCCAGCATTTT.

The rearrangement links TRBV27 to TRBJ1-3; D is perhaps TRBD1 (6 bases). V lost 4 bases to trimming and J lost 3 bases, with 16 bases between them. Germline lookup yields CDR1 MNHEY and CDR2 SMNVEV (reference sequence). There are 16 residues in the CDR3. CDR3 residues: CASSSITGTIGNTIYF. The CDR3 DNA reads TGTGCCAGCAGTTCGATCACCGGGACAATTGGAAACACCATATATTTT.

The chain links TRBV14 to TRBJ2-1; TRBD1 aligns across 9 bases. J lost 7 bases, V lost 0 bases, and 10 bases had no gene match. Looked up from germline, CDR1 is SGHDN and CDR2 is FVKESK. The CDR3 runs to 17 residues. The DNA of the CDR3 is TGTGCCAGCAGCCAAGAACGGGGGACAGGGAGTAGGAATGAGCAGTTCTTC. Translation: CASSQERGTGSRNEQFF.

As regards this clone: The sample contains more than one DNA sequence encoding this CDR3. The chain links TRBV28 to TRBJ1-2; D perhaps matches TRBD1 (5 bases). CDR1 MDHEN and CDR2 SYDVKM come from the germline V gene. V was clipped by 3 bases and J by 1 base, with 6 bases between them. The CDR3 runs to 13 residues. Here the CDR3 DNA reads TGTGCCAGCAGTTTGGGGGGTAACTATGGCTACACCTTC. The encoded protein is CASSLGGNYGYTF.

The CDR3, as DNA: TGTGCCACCACCGGTCTCTATGGCTACACCTTC. Its protein is CATTGLYGYTF. This chain connects TRBV28 to TRBJ1-2; D is ambiguous. Per germline, CDR1 MDHEN and CDR2 SYDVKM. The CDR3 runs 11 residues. Trimming took 10 bases from V and 4 from J, leaving 10 bases between them.

J is TRBJ1-1 and V is TRBV6-1; perhaps TRBD1 as D (6 bases). The CDR3 spans 16 residues. The germline V gene encodes CDR1 MNHNS and CDR2 SASEGT. Trimming took 4 bases from V and 9 from J, leaving 24 bases between them. The CDR3, as DNA: TGTGCCAGCAGTGGAACGCTAGGGGGAAAGTTGGGAAAAGCTTTCTTT. Amino acid sequence: CASSGTLGGKLGKAFF.